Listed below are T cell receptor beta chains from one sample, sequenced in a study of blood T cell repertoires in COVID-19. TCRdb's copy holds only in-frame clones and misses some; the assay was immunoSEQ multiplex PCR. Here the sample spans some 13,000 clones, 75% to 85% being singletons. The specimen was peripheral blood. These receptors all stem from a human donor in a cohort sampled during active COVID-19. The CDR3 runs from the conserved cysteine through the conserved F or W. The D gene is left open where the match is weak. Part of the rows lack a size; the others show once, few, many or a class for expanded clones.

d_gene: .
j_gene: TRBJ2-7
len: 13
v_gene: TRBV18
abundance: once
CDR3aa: CASSPPAGYEQYF
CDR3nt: TGTGCCAGCTCACCACCAGCCGGTTACGAGCAGTACTTC

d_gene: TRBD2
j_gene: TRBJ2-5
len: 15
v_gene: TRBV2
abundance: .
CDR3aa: CASTPGTSGTETQYF
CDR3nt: TGTGCCAGCACCCCCGGGACTAGCGGAACAGAGACCCAGTACTTC

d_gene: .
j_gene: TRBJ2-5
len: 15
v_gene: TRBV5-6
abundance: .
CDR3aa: CASSGSPRGGETQYF
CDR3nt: TGTGCCAGCAGCGGTTCCCCCAGGGGTGGGGAGACCCAGTACTTC

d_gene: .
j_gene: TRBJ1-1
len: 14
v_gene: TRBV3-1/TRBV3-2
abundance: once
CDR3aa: CASSQAGGGTEAFF
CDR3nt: TGTGCCAGCAGCCAAGCGGGGGGGGGCACTGAAGCTTTCTTT

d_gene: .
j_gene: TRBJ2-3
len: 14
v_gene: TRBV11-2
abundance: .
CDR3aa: CASSLGGTTDTQYF
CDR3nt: TGTGCCAGCAGCTTGGGGGGAACCACAGATACGCAGTATTTT

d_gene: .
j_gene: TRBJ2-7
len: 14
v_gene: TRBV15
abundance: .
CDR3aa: CATSRDKLNYEQYF
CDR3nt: TGTGCCACCAGCAGAGATAAACTCAACTACGAGCAGTACTTC

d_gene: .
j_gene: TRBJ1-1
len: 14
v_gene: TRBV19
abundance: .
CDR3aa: CASSLRRRDTEAFF
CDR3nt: TGTGCCAGTAGTCTTAGGAGGAGGGACACTGAAGCTTTCTTT

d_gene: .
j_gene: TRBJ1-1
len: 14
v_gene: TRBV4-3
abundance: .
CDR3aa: CASSQDRGNTEAFF
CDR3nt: TGCGCCAGCAGCCAAGATAGGGGGAACACTGAAGCTTTCTTT

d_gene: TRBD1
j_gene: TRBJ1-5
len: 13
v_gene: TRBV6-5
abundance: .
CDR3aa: CASRKTGNQPQHF
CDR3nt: TGTGCCAGCAGAAAGACAGGGAATCAGCCCCAGCATTTT

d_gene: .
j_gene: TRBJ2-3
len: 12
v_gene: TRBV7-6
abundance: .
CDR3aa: CASSFLTDTQYF
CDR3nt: TGTGCCAGCAGCTTCCTCACAGATACGCAGTATTTT

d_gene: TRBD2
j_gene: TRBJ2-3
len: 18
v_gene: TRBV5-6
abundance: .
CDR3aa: CASSTRTSGAFSTDTQYF
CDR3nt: TGTGCCAGCAGCACGCGGACTAGCGGGGCATTTAGCACAGATACGCAGTATTTT

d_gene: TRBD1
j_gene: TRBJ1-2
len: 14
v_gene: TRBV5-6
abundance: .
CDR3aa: CASSLGQGGYGYTF
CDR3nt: TGTGCCAGCAGCTTGGGACAGGGAGGCTATGGCTACACCTTC

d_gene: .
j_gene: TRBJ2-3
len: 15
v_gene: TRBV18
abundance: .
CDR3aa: CASSPTGLSTDTQYF
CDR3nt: TGTGCCAGCTCACCAACGGGACTCAGCACAGATACGCAGTATTTT

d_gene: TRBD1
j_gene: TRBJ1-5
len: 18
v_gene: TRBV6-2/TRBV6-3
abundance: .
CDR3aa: CASSYSIRTGGSNQPQHF
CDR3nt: TGTGCCAGCAGTTACTCGATTCGGACAGGGGGGAGCAATCAGCCCCAGCATTTT

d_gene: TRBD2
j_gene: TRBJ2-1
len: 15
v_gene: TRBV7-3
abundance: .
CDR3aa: CASSLSLAGSNEQFF
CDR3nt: TGTGCCAGCAGCTTATCCCTAGCGGGGTCCAATGAGCAGTTCTTC

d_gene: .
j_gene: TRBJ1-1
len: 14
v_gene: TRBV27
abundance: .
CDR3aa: CASSLSGGGAEAFF
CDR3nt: TGTGCCAGCAGTTTATCGGGGGGGGGAGCTGAAGCTTTCTTT

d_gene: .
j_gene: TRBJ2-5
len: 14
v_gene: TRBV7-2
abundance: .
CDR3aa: CASSHGGWEETQYF
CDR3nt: TGTGCCAGCTCCCACGGGGGATGGGAAGAGACCCAGTACTTC

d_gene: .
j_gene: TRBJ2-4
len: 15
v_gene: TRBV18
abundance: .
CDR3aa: CASSPPGSSKNIQYF
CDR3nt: TGTGCCAGCTCACCACCCGGGTCGAGTAAAAACATTCAGTACTTC

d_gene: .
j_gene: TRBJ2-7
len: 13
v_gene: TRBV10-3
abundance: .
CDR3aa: CAIKGREAYEQYF
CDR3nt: TGTGCCATCAAAGGCAGGGAGGCCTACGAGCAGTACTTC

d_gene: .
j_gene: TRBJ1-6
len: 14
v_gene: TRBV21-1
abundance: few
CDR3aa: CASSTSTVNSPLHF
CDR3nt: TGTGCCAGCAGCACTTCGACAGTTAATTCACCCCTCCACTTT

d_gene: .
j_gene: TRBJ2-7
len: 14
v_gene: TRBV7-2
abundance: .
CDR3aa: CASSLAGLIYEQYF
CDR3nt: TGTGCCAGCAGCTTAGCGGGACTCATCTACGAGCAGTACTTC

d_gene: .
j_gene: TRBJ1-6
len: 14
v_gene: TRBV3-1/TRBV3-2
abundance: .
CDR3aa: CASSRLAPNSPLHF
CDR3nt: TGTGCCAGCAGCCGACTCGCTCCAAATTCACCCCTCCACTTT

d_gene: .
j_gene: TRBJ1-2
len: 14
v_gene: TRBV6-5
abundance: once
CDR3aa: CASRKQKLSYGYTF
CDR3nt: TGTGCCAGCAGAAAACAGAAACTGAGCTATGGCTACACCTTC

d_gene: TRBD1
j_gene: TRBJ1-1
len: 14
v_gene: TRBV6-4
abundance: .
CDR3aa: CASSPGQGAAEAFF
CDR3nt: TGTGCCAGCAGCCCGGGACAGGGGGCGGCTGAAGCTTTCTTT

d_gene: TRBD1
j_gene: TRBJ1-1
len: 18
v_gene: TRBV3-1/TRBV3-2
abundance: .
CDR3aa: CASSQGIRGQGYYTEAFF
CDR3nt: TGTGCCAGCAGCCAAGGAATTAGGGGGCAAGGCTACTACACTGAAGCTTTCTTT

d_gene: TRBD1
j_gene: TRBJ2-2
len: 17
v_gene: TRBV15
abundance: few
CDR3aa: CATSRGTGTANTGELFF
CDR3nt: TGTGCCACCAGCAGGGGTACCGGGACAGCGAACACCGGGGAGCTGTTTTTT

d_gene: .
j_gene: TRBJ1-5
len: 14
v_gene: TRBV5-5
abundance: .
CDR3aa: CASSLRTQDQPQHF
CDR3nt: TGTGCCAGCAGCCTGCGGACACAAGATCAGCCCCAGCATTTT

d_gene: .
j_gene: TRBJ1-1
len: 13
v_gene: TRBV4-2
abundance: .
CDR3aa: CASSQPGNTEAFF
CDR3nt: TGTGCCAGCAGCCAGCCAGGGAACACTGAAGCTTTCTTT

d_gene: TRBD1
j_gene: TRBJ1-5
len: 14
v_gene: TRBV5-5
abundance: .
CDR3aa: CASSKGQSNQPQHF
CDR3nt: TGTGCCAGCAGCAAGGGACAGAGCAATCAGCCCCAGCATTTT

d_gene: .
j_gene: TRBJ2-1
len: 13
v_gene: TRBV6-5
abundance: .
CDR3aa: CASRTDIYNEQFF
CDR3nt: TGTGCCAGCAGGACAGATATCTACAATGAGCAGTTCTTC

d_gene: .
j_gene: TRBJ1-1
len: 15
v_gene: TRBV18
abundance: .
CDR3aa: CASSPLGGENTEAFF
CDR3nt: TGTGCCAGCTCACCACTGGGGGGGGAGAACACTGAAGCTTTCTTT

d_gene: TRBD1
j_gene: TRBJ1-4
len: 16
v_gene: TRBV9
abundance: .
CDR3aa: CASSPRWTGGDEKLFF
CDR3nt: TGTGCCAGCAGCCCACGATGGACAGGGGGGGATGAAAAACTGTTTTTT

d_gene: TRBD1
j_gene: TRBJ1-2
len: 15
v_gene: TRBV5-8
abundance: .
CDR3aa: CASSSFDRAPYGYTF
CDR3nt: TGTGCCAGCAGCTCCTTCGACAGGGCCCCCTATGGCTACACCTTC

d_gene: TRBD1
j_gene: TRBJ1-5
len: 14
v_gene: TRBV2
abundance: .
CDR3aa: CASSGQGASQPQHF
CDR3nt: TGTGCCAGCAGTGGACAGGGGGCATCTCAGCCCCAGCATTTT

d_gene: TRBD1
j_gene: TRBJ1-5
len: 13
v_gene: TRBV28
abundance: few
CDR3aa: CASRDRGGQPQHF
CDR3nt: TGTGCCAGCAGGGACAGGGGGGGTCAGCCCCAGCATTTT

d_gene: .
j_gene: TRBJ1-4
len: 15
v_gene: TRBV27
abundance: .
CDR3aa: CASSPRQGPYEKLFF
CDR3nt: TGTGCCAGCAGTCCCCGCCAGGGGCCGTATGAAAAACTGTTTTTT

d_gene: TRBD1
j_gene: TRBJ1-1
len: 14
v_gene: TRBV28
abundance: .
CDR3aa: CASIQGRRNTEAFF
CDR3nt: TGTGCCAGCATACAGGGGAGAAGGAACACTGAAGCTTTCTTT

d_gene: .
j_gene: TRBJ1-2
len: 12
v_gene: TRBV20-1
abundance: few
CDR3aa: CSASDSPYGYTF
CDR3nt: TGCAGTGCTAGTGACAGTCCCTATGGCTACACCTTC

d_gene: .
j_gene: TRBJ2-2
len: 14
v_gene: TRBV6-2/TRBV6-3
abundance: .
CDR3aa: CASSYPGRSGELFF
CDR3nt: TGTGCCAGCAGTTACCCTGGCAGGTCCGGGGAGCTGTTTTTT

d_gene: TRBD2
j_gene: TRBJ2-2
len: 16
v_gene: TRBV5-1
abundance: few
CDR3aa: CASSLSGGLNTGELFF
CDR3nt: TGCGCCAGCAGCTTGAGCGGGGGCCTGAACACCGGGGAGCTGTTTTTT

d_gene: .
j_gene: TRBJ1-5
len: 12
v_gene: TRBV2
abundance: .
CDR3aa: CASSEGEQPQHF
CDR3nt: TGTGCCAGCAGTGAAGGGGAGCAGCCCCAGCATTTT

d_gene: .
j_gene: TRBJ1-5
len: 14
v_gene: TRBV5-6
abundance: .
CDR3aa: CASSSNGVLQPQHF
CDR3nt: TGTGCCAGCAGCTCCAACGGGGTACTTCAGCCCCAGCATTTT

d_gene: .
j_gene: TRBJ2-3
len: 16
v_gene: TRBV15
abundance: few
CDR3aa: CATSTGNRGGTDTQYF
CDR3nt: TGTGCCACCAGCACCGGGAACAGGGGAGGAACAGATACGCAGTATTTT